A single sample is the source of the 29 T cell receptor beta chains below, sequenced in a study of cytomegalovirus exposure and HLA in healthy donors. Primers for the PCR totalled 60 Vbeta and 13 Jbeta. Libraries were prepared by immunoSEQ multiplex PCR; TCRdb keeps only in-frame clonotypes and omits some of them. The repertoire holds some 140,000 clones, with roughly 85% as singletons. Material for sequencing was PBMCs. These receptors originate from a middle-aged man in good health and CMV-seropositive.

The gene calls are TRBV27 and TRBJ2-7, with TRBD2 as a possible D gene (6 bases). Germline loops: CDR1 MNHEY, CDR2 SMNVEV (reference sequence). This CDR3 has 16 residues. V shed 5 bases and J shed 2 bases, with 19 bases lying between them. The CDR3, as DNA: TGTGCCAGCAGTCCCTCTAGGTACGGGAGACCCTACGAGCAGTACTTC. Translating gives CASSPSRYGRPYEQYF.

The rearrangement joins TRBV10-3 to TRBJ2-7, with 15 bases identical to TRBD2. V shed 10 bases and J 4 bases; nucleotides not matched to a gene: 8. The CDR3 loop spans 15 amino acids. Germline assignment: CDR1 ENHRY and CDR2 SYGVKD. This chain's CDR3 is CATRGTSGRSYEQYF. The CDR3 DNA reads as TGTGCCACCAGGGGGACTAGCGGGAGGTCTTACGAGCAGTACTTC.

The genes are TRBV5-1 and TRBJ2-5, with 10 nucleotides matching TRBD2. J lost 5 bases, V lost 4 bases, and 5 bases had no gene match. The CDR3 spans 14 residues. From germline, CDR1 is SGHRS and CDR2 YFSETQ. CDR3 DNA: TGCGCCAGCAGCGCCCGGACTAGCGGCGAGACCCAGTACTTC. Its protein product is CASSARTSGETQYF.

CDR3 sequence: CASSLGRRDNEQFF. In DNA, the CDR3 is TGCGCCAGCAGCTTGGGGCGGAGGGACAATGAGCAGTTCTTC. The chain links TRBV5-1 to TRBJ2-1; TRBD2 might be the D (6 bases). The CDR3 is 14 amino acids. V dropped 0 bases and J dropped 5 bases, with 9 bases sitting between them. The V gene's germline CDR1 is SGHRS and CDR2 YFSETQ.

The gene calls are TRBV5-1 and TRBJ2-5; TRBD1 might be the D (6 bases). The CDR3 length is 12 residues. The V and J ends lost 5 bases and 5 bases respectively, with 10 bases between them. Germline V lookup: CDR1 SGHRS, CDR2 YFSETQ. In DNA, the CDR3 is TGCGCCAGCAGTGCAGGGGTGGAGACCCAGTACTTC. This encodes CASSAGVETQYF.

The genes are TRBV11-2 and TRBJ1-4; D may be TRBD1 (5 bases). The germline CDR1 and CDR2 sequences are SGHAT and FQNNGV. The V end lost 8 bases, the J end lost 0 bases, and 16 bases lay between the germline ends. The CDR3 runs 16 residues. The CDR3 DNA sequence: TGTGCCAGCTCTAGAATAGGGGAATCAACTAATGAAAAACTGTTTTTT. This codes for CASSRIGESTNEKLFF.

The rearrangement links TRBV30 to TRBJ2-3; TRBD2 agrees at 11 bases. The CDR3 is 14 amino acids. Germline V lookup: CDR1 GTSNPN, CDR2 SVGIG (reference sequence). With 4 bases clipped from V and 7 bases from J, the junction kept 7 bases outside the gene matches. DNA for the CDR3: TGTGCCTGGAACCCGCTAGCGGGGGGAAATACGCAGTATTTT. Its protein is CAWNPLAGGNTQYF.

The V call is TRBV2, the J call TRBJ1-3, with TRBD1 as a possible D gene (6 bases). The CDR3 loop spans 16 amino acids. Germline V gives CDR1 SNHLY, CDR2 FYNNEI. The V end was cut by 1 base, the J end by 5 bases, with 15 bases between. Here the CDR3 DNA reads TGTGCCAGCAGTGAAGGGGTAGGCAGGGGAAGAAACACCATATATTTT. Amino acid sequence: CASSEGVGRGRNTIYF. Complete variable domain (other parts from reference TRBV2 and TRBJ1-3): EPEVTQTPSHQVTQMGQEVILRCVPISNHLYFYWYRQILGQKVEFLVSFYNNEISEKSEIFDDQFSVERPDGSNFTLKIRSTKLEDSAMYFCASSEGVGRGRNTIYFGEGSWLTVV.

The J gene is TRBJ2-3, the V gene TRBV10-3; D possibly corresponds to TRBD1 (6 bases). The CDR3 extends over 15 amino acids. CDR1 is ENHRY and CDR2 is SYGVKD in the germline V gene. Trimming removed 8 bases from V and 0 bases from J, with 15 bases in between. The CDR3: CAIARGIVSTDTQYF. Written as DNA, the CDR3 is TGTGCCATCGCGAGGGGGATTGTGAGCACAGATACGCAGTATTTT.

The genes are TRBV28 and TRBJ2-3; possible D gene TRBD2, 5 bases. The CDR3 extends over 13 amino acids. V was pared by 10 bases and J by 0 bases, with 11 bases between. Germline-derived CDR1 and CDR2 are MDHEN and SYDVKM. This chain's CDR3 is CATLAPSTDTQYF. As DNA, the CDR3 is TGTGCCACCCTAGCCCCTAGCACAGATACGCAGTATTTT.

This sequence joins TRBV10-1 and TRBJ2-7; D gene uncertain. Per germline, CDR1 WNHNN and CDR2 SYGVQD (reference sequence). The V end was cut by 6 bases, the J end by 6 bases, with 18 bases between. This CDR3 has 14 amino acids. CDR3 in amino acids: CASSKSSGFGEQYF. CDR3 DNA sequence: TGCGCCAGCAGCAAGTCTTCGGGTTTTGGCGAGCAGTACTTC.

This clone occurred a few times. The rearrangement links TRBV10-3 to TRBJ1-2, with D unresolved. The CDR3 covers 13 residues. Deletions cut 7 bases from V and 3 bases from J, with 12 bases between. Germline V lookup: CDR1 ENHRY, CDR2 SYGVKD. Here the CDR3 DNA reads TGTGCCATCACTAGCCCTGTCGACTATGGCTACACCTTC. This translates into CAITSPVDYGYTF.

This clone was recorded a few times. V is TRBV4-2 and J is TRBJ2-7, with TRBD1 matching over 9 bases. CDR1 is LGHNA, CDR2 YNFKEQ, per germline. The CDR3 is made up of 14 amino acids. V gave up 4 bases and J gave up 3 bases; unmatched junction bases: 4. Written as DNA, the CDR3 is TGTGCCAGCAGCCCGGACAGGGGTTTCTACGAGCAGTACTTC. This codes for CASSPDRGFYEQYF.

The V and J genes are TRBV5-1 and TRBJ2-7; 12 nucleotides match TRBD2. V dropped 4 bases and J dropped 4; count of bases not matched to a gene: 9. From germline, CDR1 is SGHRS and CDR2 YFSETQ. The CDR3 is made up of 16 amino acids. The CDR3 reads CASSLQTSGSWYEQYF. The CDR3 DNA follows: TGCGCCAGCAGCCTTCAGACTAGCGGGAGCTGGTACGAGCAGTACTTC.

V is TRBV29-1 and J is TRBJ2-1; 9 nucleotides match TRBD2. The CDR3 has 14 residues. The germline CDR1 and CDR2 sequences are SQVTM and ANQGSEA. The trim removed 6 bases at V and 8 bases at J, leaving 11 bases unmatched. The CDR3 sequence: CSVSPGLALDEQFF. The CDR3, as DNA: TGCAGCGTCTCACCGGGACTAGCTTTGGATGAGCAGTTCTTC.

V is TRBV7-9 and J is TRBJ1-4; 7 bases match TRBD1. CDR1 is SEHNR and CDR2 is FQNEAQ in the germline V gene (reference sequence). The CDR3 has 17 amino acids. The V segment lost 1 base and the J segment 8 bases; nucleotides outside the gene matches: 13. In DNA form, the CDR3 reads TGTGCCAGCAGCTTAGGACAGGGCAGAGGAGGAGAGGAAAAACTGTTTTTT. Protein: CASSLGQGRGGEEKLFF.

The chain combines TRBV6-4 with TRBJ2-2, with 12 bases fitting TRBD2. Per germline, CDR1 MRHNA and CDR2 SNTAGT. The CDR3 spans 16 residues. V trimming: 5 bases; J trimming: 4 bases; junction bases outside the gene matches: 5. CDR3 nucleotides: TGTGCCAGCAGTCTAGGACTAGCGGGACTCACCGGGGAGCTGTTTTTT. Protein product: CASSLGLAGLTGELFF.

This rearrangement joins TRBV6-5 to TRBJ2-1, with D maybe TRBD2 (5 bases). Germline V gene lookup returns CDR1 MNHEY and CDR2 SVGAGI. V shed 5 bases and J shed 5 bases, with 16 bases lying between them. The CDR3 spans 15 residues. CDR3 region: CASSLTEGTHNEQFF. The CDR3, as DNA: TGTGCCAGCAGTCTAACTGAGGGAACCCACAATGAGCAGTTCTTC.

The chain recombines TRBV19 with TRBJ1-2; 9 bases match TRBD1. The J segment lost 7 bases and the V segment lost 5 bases, leaving 5 bases of the junction unmatched. The CDR3 is made up of 13 amino acids. In germline, CDR1 is LNHDA, CDR2 SQIVND (reference sequence). This CDR3 reads CASSATGGGGYTF. CDR3 DNA: TGTGCCAGTAGTGCTACAGGGGGCGGTGGCTACACCTTC.

This clone turned up a few times. The chain couples TRBV7-6 to TRBJ2-7; TRBD2 aligns across 9 bases. The ends lost 5 bases at V and 1 base at J; junction bases unmatched: 9. Germline values: CDR1 SGHVS, CDR2 FNYEAQ. The CDR3 spans 16 residues. The CDR3 nucleotides read TGTGCCAGCAGCCCCACGACTAGCGGTTCTTCCTACGAGCAGTACTTC. Encoded protein: CASSPTTSGSSYEQYF. Variable domain in full (rest from reference TRBV7-6 and TRBJ2-7): GAGVSQSPRYKVTKRGQDVALRCDPISGHVSLYWYRQALGQGPEFLTYFNYEAQQDKSGLPNDRFSAERPEGSISTLTIQRTEQRDSAMYRCASSPTTSGSSYEQYFGPGTRLTVT.

This clone has only a few counts. The V and J genes are TRBV11-2 and TRBJ1-5; 7 bases match TRBD1. In germline, CDR1 is SGHAT, CDR2 FQNNGV. CDR3 length: 13 residues. The V gene end was trimmed by 6 bases and the J gene end by 6 bases; junction bases not matched to a gene: 5. CDR3 nucleotides: TGTGCCAGCAGTTCCCACAGGGGTCAGCCCCAGCATTTT. It is translated as CASSSHRGQPQHF.

The chain couples TRBV7-2 to TRBJ2-5; weak D call: TRBD2 (5 bases). CDR3 length equals 15 residues. Germline CDR1 is SGHTA and CDR2 is FQGNSA. Trimming stripped 5 bases from V and 4 bases from J, with 17 bases between. CDR3 sequence (DNA): TGTGCCAGCAGCGCAAGGACTGCCGGCCCAGAGACCCAGTACTTC. Its translation is CASSARTAGPETQYF. Drawing the rest from reference TRBV7-2 and TRBJ2-5, the complete variable domain is GAGVSQSPSNKVTEKGKDVELRCDPISGHTALYWYRQSLGQGLEFLIYFQGNSAPDKSGLPSDRFSAERTGGSVSTLTIQRTQQEDSAVYLCASSARTAGPETQYFGPGTRLLVL.

A note on this clone: One junction end does not reproduce the germline sequence, and a read error may be involved. The chain links TRBV28 to TRBJ1-2; 7 positions match TRBD1. The CDR3 covers 14 residues. Germline V gene lookup returns CDR1 MDHEN and CDR2 SYDVKM. CDR3 residues: CASTLRGQIYGYTF. CDR3 bases: TGTGCCAGCACTTTAAGGGGACAGATCTATGGCTACACCTTC.

The chain couples TRBV7-9 to TRBJ2-1, with TRBD2 matching 12 bases. Germline V gene lookup returns CDR1 SEHNR and CDR2 FQNEAQ (reference sequence). The CDR3 length is 16 residues. Trimming removed 1 base from V and 4 bases from J; junction bases left unmatched: 2. As DNA, the CDR3 is TGTGCCAGCAGCTTAGGCGGACTAGCGGGGTACAATGAGCAGTTCTTC. This sequence encodes CASSLGGLAGYNEQFF.

The chain carries TRBV18 and TRBJ1-2; perhaps TRBD1 as D (5 bases). Germline CDR1 is KGHSH and CDR2 is LQKENI. Deletions cut 2 bases from V and 13 bases from J, with 14 bases between. The CDR3 runs to 12 residues. The CDR3 is CASSPGEGLFTF. The CDR3 nucleotides are TGTGCCAGCTCACCAGGGGAGGGGCTATTCACCTTC. Drawing the rest from reference TRBV18 and TRBJ1-2, the complete variable domain is NAGVMQNPRHLVRRRGQEARLRCSPMKGHSHVYWYRQLPEEGLKFMVYLQKENIIDESGMPKERFSAEFPKEGPSILRIQQVVRGDSAAYFCASSPGEGLFTFGSGTRLTVV.

The rearrangement uses TRBV28 and TRBJ2-3; weak D call: TRBD2 (5 bases). The CDR3 spans 15 residues. Germline-derived CDR1 and CDR2 are MDHEN and SYDVKM. V lost 4 bases and J 4 bases, leaving 15 bases between the germline ends. The CDR3 protein is CASSSPVSVADTQYF. The CDR3 DNA reads as TGTGCCAGCAGTTCCCCTGTTAGCGTGGCAGATACGCAGTATTTT.

J is TRBJ1-5 and V is TRBV6-5; D is perhaps TRBD1 (5 bases). This CDR3 spans 15 amino acids. Per the germline V gene, CDR1 is MNHEY and CDR2 is SVGAGI. V was trimmed by 5 bases and J by 6 bases, leaving 17 bases between them. DNA for the CDR3: TGTGCCAGCAGTGTCCAGGGTAGAGGAAGTCAGCCCCAGCATTTT. This translates into CASSVQGRGSQPQHF.

The chain carries TRBV27 and TRBJ2-1, with 9 bases fitting TRBD2. This CDR3 has 16 residues. From germline, CDR1 is MNHEY and CDR2 SMNVEV (reference sequence). With V trimmed by 4 bases and J by 7 bases, 11 bases remained unmatched. The CDR3 protein is CASSSPSSGSLNEQFF. CDR3 DNA: TGTGCCAGCAGTTCCCCGAGTAGCGGGAGTCTGAATGAGCAGTTCTTC.

This clone was seen a few times. This chain joins TRBV11-3 and TRBJ2-2; 9 bases map to TRBD2. The length of the CDR3 is 16 residues. V shed 4 bases, J shed 7 bases, and the junction held 10 bases outside the gene matches. CDR1 is SGHNT and CDR2 is YENEEA in the germline V gene. In DNA form, the CDR3 reads TGTGCCAGCAGCTCAAATAGCGGGAGTCAGTACGGGGAGCTGTTTTTT. Protein: CASSSNSGSQYGELFF.